What follows is one T cell receptor (beta chain) and its context. Germline V CDR1 and CDR2: SGHNT, YYREEE (reference sequence). This CDR3 has 15 residues. Trimming removed 2 bases from V and 4 bases from J, with 13 bases in between. This record belongs to a study of blood T cell repertoires in COVID-19. Assay: immunoSEQ multiplex PCR; the TCRdb copy retains only in-frame clones and omits some. The sample has 120,000 to 150,000 clones, roughly 84% seen once; the top ten hold 5% to 7%. Participants were aged about 18 to 95 years, lived in under 25 US areas, and enrolled virtually. Sequences were obtained from PBMCs or T cells enriched from blood (not recorded which). The chain uses TRBV5-4 and TRBJ2-1; D is perhaps TRBD2 (6 bases). This receptor was obtained from a man aged 40-49 years with acute COVID-19. The CDR3 spells CASSFSVSGYNEQFF. CDR3 nucleotide sequence: TGTGCCAGCAGCTTCTCGGTTAGCGGATACAATGAGCAGTTCTTC.